This TCR beta chain came from a study of cytomegalovirus exposure and HLA in healthy donors. Study-level background: Roughly 80 million unique TCRs from HLA-typed donors made up an early data release.

Remarks on this clone: Its antigen is unidentified.

Losses at the gene ends were 3 bases for V and 4 bases for J; bases not matched to a gene: 4. The germline CDR1 and CDR2 sequences are MNHNY and SVGAGI (reference sequence). The CDR3 runs 14 residues. Both 60 Vbeta primers and 13 Jbeta primers went into the PCR. Some clones are missing from TCRdb's copy, which holds only in-frame ones; the method was immunoSEQ multiplex PCR. The data show about 89,000 clones, 85% seen once. Overall study findings and caveats: With DRB1 most and HLA-C fewest, TCR association rates differed between HLA loci in a later analysis. Accurate prediction of most subjects' HLA-A and HLA-B alleles from TCR beta sequences was reported. A highly shared variant cluster was judged a likely technical artifact.

Source material: PBMCs. This sequence joins TRBV6-6 and TRBJ1-2, with 8 bases aligning to TRBD1. The receptor's source is a man between 40 and 49 years old in good health and CMV-seropositive. CDR3 sequence reads: CASSYKDRAYGYTF. CDR3 in DNA: TGTGCCAGCAGTTATAAGGACAGGGCCTATGGCTACACCTTC.